These 5 T cell receptor beta chains share one sample of origin, sequenced in a study of neurological immune-mediated disorders. TCRdb redid the calling of the 5' RACE reads with MiXCR, one entry per CDR3 protein. The sample holds tens of thousands of distinct CDR3 sequences, 2.5% seen once. The sample was PBMCs. The receptor set was obtained from a man in his fifties or sixties with multiple sclerosis.

The table lists this clonotype with a few counts. The rearrangement joins TRBV18 to TRBJ1-1; the D is unclear. Germline loops: CDR1 KGHSH, CDR2 LQKENI. CDR3 size: 14 residues. With 6 bases removed from V and 1 base from J, the gap between germline ends came to 12 bases. The CDR3 reads CASSEERANTEAFF. In DNA, the CDR3 is TGTGCCAGCTCCGAAGAGCGGGCGAACACTGAAGCTTTCTTT.

This clonotype was seen a handful of times. One end of the junction varies from germline; a read error may be responsible. The rearrangement uses TRBV6-5 and TRBJ1-6; a possible D gene is TRBD1 (6 bases). Germline V gene data show CDR1 as MNHEY and CDR2 as SVGAGI. The CDR3 sequence is 14 residues long. CDR3 protein: CASSSRGPDSTLNF. The CDR3 nucleotides are TGTGCCAGCAGCTCCAGGGGCCCGGATTCAACCCTCAACTTT.

By sample share, this clonotype is medium-sized. The chain carries TRBV9 and TRBJ1-6; TRBD1 is a possible D gene (6 bases). This CDR3 comprises 13 residues. The V and J ends lost 4 bases and 7 bases respectively, with 9 bases between them. Germline CDR1 is SGDLS and CDR2 is YYNGEE. CDR3 protein: CASSTGANSPLHF. The CDR3 DNA follows: TGTGCCAGCAGCACGGGGGCGAATTCACCCCTCCACTTT.

This clonotype was seen ten or more times. The chain has TRBV4-3 and TRBJ1-6; D not resolved. Germline V gives CDR1 LGHNA, CDR2 YSLEER. This CDR3 region has 13 residues. V dropped 4 bases and J dropped 10 bases, with 11 bases sitting between them. The CDR3 DNA reads TGCGCCAGCAGCCCCGAGGGAGGGTCACCCCTCCACTTT. It yields the protein CASSPEGGSPLHF.

This clonotype has a count of ten or more. J is TRBJ2-7 and V is TRBV5-5; no definite D call. CDR1 and CDR2 (germline): SGHKS, YYEKEE (reference sequence). V was pared by 3 bases and J by 4 bases, with 8 bases between. The CDR3 is 12 residues long. As DNA, the CDR3 is TGTGCCAGCAGCTGGGGTGTTTACGAGCAGTACTTC. Residues: CASSWGVYEQYF.